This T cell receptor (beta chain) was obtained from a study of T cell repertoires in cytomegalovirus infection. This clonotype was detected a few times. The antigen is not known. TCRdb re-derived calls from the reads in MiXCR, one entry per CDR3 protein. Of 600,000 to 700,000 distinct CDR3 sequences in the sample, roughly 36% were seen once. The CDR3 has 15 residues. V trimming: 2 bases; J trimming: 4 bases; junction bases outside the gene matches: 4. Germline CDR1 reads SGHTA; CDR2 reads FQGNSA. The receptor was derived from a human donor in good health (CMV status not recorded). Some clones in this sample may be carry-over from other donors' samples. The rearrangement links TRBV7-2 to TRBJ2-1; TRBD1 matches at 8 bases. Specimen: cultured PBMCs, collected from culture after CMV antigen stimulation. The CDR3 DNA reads TGTGCCAGCAGCTTAATAGGACAGGGTTACAATGAGCAGTTCTTC. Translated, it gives CASSLIGQGYNEQFF.